Shown below are 5 T cell receptor beta chains from a single sample sequenced in a study of response to subunit inactivated influenza vaccine. One entry per CDR3 protein results from TCRdb running MiXCR on the RT-PCR reads. The sample lists roughly 710,000 distinct CDR3 sequences; 14% were seen once. The material was PBMCs from blood, obtained 14 to 15 days before vaccination. The receptors were gathered from a middle-aged man who received an inactivated influenza vaccine.

This clonotype was counted only a few times. This chain joins TRBV20-1 and TRBJ2-5; D unresolved. V was shortened by 8 bases and J by 8 bases, with 18 bases between the two germline ends. The length of the CDR3 is 12 residues. Germline V gene data show CDR1 as DFQATT and CDR2 as SNEGSKA (reference sequence). CDR3 nucleotides: TGCAGTCCCGCGGCAAGGATCGCCACCCAGTACTTC. This codes for CSPAARIATQYF.

V and J are TRBV7-3 and TRBJ2-5, with D possibly matching TRBD1 (5 bases). Trimming took off 3 bases at V and 5 bases at J, with 10 bases between the two ends. Looked up from germline, CDR1 is SGHTA and CDR2 is FQGTGA. This CDR3 comprises 13 residues. The CDR3 is CASSFGAGETQYF. The CDR3 bases are TGTGCCAGCAGCTTTGGGGCCGGGGAGACCCAGTACTTC.

This clonotype occurred a few times. V is TRBV20-1 and J is TRBJ2-5; 14 bases are shared with TRBD2. The CDR3 covers 18 residues. Unmatched junction bases numbered 8, after V lost 0 bases and J lost 2 bases. Germline values: CDR1 DFQATT, CDR2 SNEGSKA (reference sequence). CDR3 bases: TGCAGTGCTAGAGATCTAGGGACTAGCGGGGGCCTGCAAGAGACCCAGTACTTC. Encoded protein: CSARDLGTSGGLQETQYF.

V gene TRBV18 combines with J gene TRBJ2-7, with 7 bases lining up with TRBD1. Germline V gene sequence: CDR1 KGHSH, CDR2 LQKENI. V lost 2 bases and J lost 5; bases outside the gene matches: 9. This CDR3 is 15 amino acids long. The CDR3 DNA sequence: TGTGCCAGCTCACCAAGGGCTGGACAGGCCAACGAGCAGTACTTC. This sequence encodes CASSPRAGQANEQYF.

This sequence joins TRBV20-1 and TRBJ1-1; D is undetermined. The V end was cut by 2 bases, the J end by 0 bases, with 10 bases between. The germline V gene encodes CDR1 DFQATT and CDR2 SNEGSKA (reference sequence). The CDR3 sequence is 14 residues long. The CDR3 DNA is TGCAGTGCTAGAAAGGCAGGTATGAACACTGAAGCTTTCTTT. This translates into CSARKAGMNTEAFF.